The source of this T cell receptor beta chain is a study of shared clonotypes between healthy human individuals. The data were produced by immunoSEQ multiplex PCR, yet TCRdb's version contains in-frame clones alone and is incomplete. Here the sample spans 80,000 to 100,000 clones, approximately 75% being singletons. Trimming took 0 bases from V and 8 from J, leaving 7 bases between them. There are 12 residues in the CDR3. Germline values: CDR1 SQVTM, CDR2 ANQGSEA. V usage is TRBV29-1 and J usage is TRBJ1-4; no definite D call. Sequenced sample: memory CD8+ T cells sorted from blood. Subset specified: CD45RO+ cells pooled with CCR7-negative TemRA cells. The receptor was derived from a man aged 25 to 45 in good health. CDR3 residues: CSVEDREEKLFF. The DNA of the CDR3 is TGCAGCGTTGAAGATCGGGAGGAAAAACTGTTTTTT.